This is a list of T cell receptor beta chains from one sample in a study of control samples from healthy donors and cancer patients. Method: immunoSEQ multiplex PCR; TCRdb's copy keeps in-frame clones and lacks some. The table lists around 190,000 clones. The sequenced sample was blood. The source is a woman aged 30 to 39 in good health. Both conserved end residues are part of each CDR3. The D gene is left open where the match is weak.

j_call | v_call | d_call | cdr3_nt | cdr3_aa
TRBJ2-4 | TRBV3-1/TRBV3-2 | - | TGTGCCAGCAGGCTAGAGGGTAGCAAAAACATTCAGTACTTC | CASRLEGSKNIQYF
TRBJ2-3 | TRBV9 | TRBD1 | TGTGCCAGCAGCGCAGGGACAGGGAGAGATACGCAGTATTTT | CASSAGTGRDTQYF
TRBJ2-3 | TRBV10-3 | TRBD2 | TGTGCCGTTCGGGGGGGTAGCACAGATACGCAGTATTTT | CAVRGGSTDTQYF
TRBJ2-1 | TRBV6-6 | TRBD2 | TGTGCCAGCAGACCTAGCGGGCGTTCCTACAATGAGCAGTTCTTC | CASRPSGRSYNEQFF
TRBJ1-1 | TRBV7-8 | - | TGTGCCAGCAGCTTAAACGGTCTGGGCGTGGATACTGAAGCTTTCTTT | CASSLNGLGVDTEAFF
TRBJ2-7 | TRBV24-1 | - | TGTGCCACCAGTGATGGGACGAGCTCCTACGAGCAGTACTTC | CATSDGTSSYEQYF
TRBJ2-7 | TRBV7-2 | TRBD1 | TGTGCCAGCAGCTTAAACCAGGGGGCTTTCGAGCAGTACTTC | CASSLNQGAFEQYF
TRBJ1-1 | TRBV2 | - | TGTGCCAGCAGCGTACTGCCTATTTCCTTCGGAAACACTGAAGCTTTCTTT | CASSVLPISFGNTEAFF
TRBJ1-2 | TRBV28 | - | TGTGCCAGCACCGGGGCAACGGGCTACACCTTC | CASTGATGYTF
TRBJ1-6 | TRBV9 | TRBD1 | TGTGCCAGCAGCGGGGACAGGGGTTCCTATAATTCACCCCTCCACTTT | CASSGDRGSYNSPLHF
TRBJ2-7 | TRBV6-5 | TRBD1 | TGTGCCAGCAGTTACGGGGCAGGGGGTTCCTACGAGCAGTACTTC | CASSYGAGGSYEQYF
TRBJ1-3 | TRBV2 | TRBD1 | TGTGCCAGCAGCGAGGGAGGGGGCCCTGGAAACACCATATATTTT | CASSEGGGPGNTIYF
TRBJ2-7 | TRBV25-1 | - | TGTGCCAGCAGTCACAGCCGCAGCTACGAGCAGTACTTC | CASSHSRSYEQYF
TRBJ2-3 | TRBV6-2/TRBV6-3 | - | TGTGCCAGCAGCTTAAGACAGGCCCCAGATACGCAGTATTTT | CASSLRQAPDTQYF
TRBJ2-7 | TRBV30 | - | TGTGCCTGGAGCCCCAGCTACGAGCAGTACTTC | CAWSPSYEQYF
TRBJ1-1 | TRBV15 | TRBD1 | TGTGCCACCAGCTGGGACAGGGGGGGTACTGAAGCTTTCTTT | CATSWDRGGTEAFF
TRBJ1-4 | TRBV7-9 | - | TGTGCCAGCAGCTCCGGGAACGTTAATGAAAAACTGTTTTTT | CASSSGNVNEKLFF
TRBJ1-1 | TRBV28 | - | TGTGCCAGCAGTCTACCTAACATAAGGAACACTGAAGCTTTCTTT | CASSLPNIRNTEAFF
TRBJ1-2 | TRBV4-2 | - | TGTGCCAGCAGCCCGCAAGAAGCGCACAGCGACTATGGCTACACCTTC | CASSPQEAHSDYGYTF
TRBJ1-3 | TRBV10-3 | - | TGTGCCATCAGTGGCGGCGGGGCTGGAAACACCATATATTTT | CAISGGGAGNTIYF
TRBJ2-5 | TRBV12-3/TRBV12-4 | - | TGTGCCAGCAGTTTAGTATATAGAGAGACCCAGTACTTC | CASSLVYRETQYF
TRBJ2-3 | TRBV11-2 | - | TGTGCCAGCAGCTTCCCTTTCGTAGATACGCAGTATTTT | CASSFPFVDTQYF
TRBJ1-1 | TRBV27 | - | TGTGCCAGCAGTTTATTCCGGGGGAACACTGAAGCTTTCTTT | CASSLFRGNTEAFF
TRBJ1-2 | TRBV6-6 | - | TGTGCCAGCAGTTCTACAGGTCCGATGGGATACGGCTACACCTTC | CASSSTGPMGYGYTF
TRBJ2-1 | TRBV9 | TRBD2 | TGTGCCAGCAGCGGACCGCGGGGGACCAATGAGCAGTTCTTC | CASSGPRGTNEQFF
TRBJ1-2 | TRBV5-1 | TRBD1 | TGCGCCAGCAGCAAATCTCAGGGGGGTGACTATGGCTACACCTTC | CASSKSQGGDYGYTF
TRBJ2-7 | TRBV13 | - | TGTGCCAGCAGCTTAAAGAGCCGGTACGAGCAGTACTTC | CASSLKSRYEQYF
TRBJ1-2 | TRBV11-3 | TRBD1 | TGTGCCAGCAGCTTAAGGACAGGGGTCGGCTACACCTTC | CASSLRTGVGYTF
TRBJ1-4 | TRBV27 | - | TGTGCCAGCAGCTATGCCACAGGTTTGGGTAATGAAAAACTGTTTTTT | CASSYATGLGNEKLFF
TRBJ2-5 | TRBV6-5 | TRBD1 | TGTGCCAGCAGTTCTACAGGGGGTCAAGAGACCCAGTACTTC | CASSSTGGQETQYF
TRBJ1-2 | TRBV15 | - | TGTGCCACCAGCAGAGGAGAGACGTATGGCTACACCTTC | CATSRGETYGYTF
TRBJ2-5 | TRBV6-5 | - | TGTGCCAGCAGTTCCCACAGGTACCAAGAGACCCAGTACTTC | CASSSHRYQETQYF
TRBJ2-2 | TRBV7-9 | - | TGTGCCAGCAGCTTAAGGAGAGCGAACACCGGGGAGCTGTTTTTT | CASSLRRANTGELFF
TRBJ1-1 | TRBV5-1 | TRBD1 | TGCGCCAGCAGCAGGCAGGGGGCGGACACTGAAGCTTTCTTT | CASSRQGADTEAFF
TRBJ1-4 | TRBV19 | TRBD1 | TGTGCCAGTAGTACTGGACAGGGGAGGAGAACTAATGAAAAACTGTTTTTT | CASSTGQGRRTNEKLFF
TRBJ2-7 | TRBV28 | TRBD2 | TGTGCCAGCAGTTTGGCGGGGGGGACCTACGAGCAGTACTTC | CASSLAGGTYEQYF
TRBJ2-3 | TRBV5-5 | TRBD1 | TGTGCCAGCAGCTTGGGATCGTCCGGGACAGTTGGTACAGATACGCAGTATTTT | CASSLGSSGTVGTDTQYF
TRBJ1-4 | TRBV7-3 | - | TGTGCCAGCAGCTCGGGGATACCTAATGAAAAACTGTTTTTT | CASSSGIPNEKLFF
TRBJ1-2 | TRBV9 | TRBD1 | TGTGCCAGCAGCGGACAGGGTGCCCCAAACTATGGCTACACCTTC | CASSGQGAPNYGYTF
TRBJ1-4 | TRBV5-1 | TRBD1 | TGCGCCAGCAGGAGGTGGACAGGGGGCCGGGATGAAAAACTGTTTTTT | CASRRWTGGRDEKLFF